This TCR beta chain was recorded in a study of cytomegalovirus exposure and HLA in healthy donors. In nominal health when sampled, donors likely had unrecorded immune exposures nonetheless. The CDR3 is 13 residues long. Trimming cost V 7 bases and J 2 bases, with 14 bases left between them. The germline gives CDR1 SQVTM, CDR2 ANQGSEA. Primers for the PCR totalled 60 Vbeta and 13 Jbeta. Method: immunoSEQ multiplex PCR; TCRdb's copy keeps in-frame clones and lacks some. This table holds just over 150,000 clones, around 79% found once. In regard to this clone: The antigen remains undetermined.

Overall study results and limits: TCR beta sequences reportedly predicted the HLA-A and HLA-B alleles of most subjects accurately.

Source material: PBMCs. The receptor's source is a woman aged 45 to 65 in good health and CMV-seropositive. The chain recombines TRBV29-1 with TRBJ1-2; possibly TRBD1 for D (5 bases). The CDR3 DNA follows: TGCAGCGCTGCCGAAGGACAAAACTATGGCTACACCTTC. This codes for CSAAEGQNYGYTF.